This TCR beta chain is from a study of blood T cell repertoires in COVID-19. Germline V gene data show CDR1 as ENHRY and CDR2 as SYGVKD. V shed 4 bases, J shed 10 bases, and the junction held 2 bases outside the gene matches. This CDR3 comprises 12 residues. Generated by immunoSEQ multiplex PCR, the TCRdb table keeps only in-frame clones and is missing some. The table records approximately 300,000 clones, 85% to 90% of them present only once. Cohorts were assigned according to the clinical history that participants reported. The sample was PBMCs or T cells enriched from blood (not recorded which). The receptor was isolated from a man between 25 and 39 years old who had recovered from COVID-19. The rearrangement joins TRBV10-3 to TRBJ2-1; the match to TRBD1 covers 9 bases. CDR3 sequence reads: CAISGTGVEQFF. The CDR3 DNA reads TGTGCCATCAGTGGGACAGGGGTCGAGCAGTTCTTC.